This T cell receptor beta chain derives from a study of a mutant IDH1 vaccine in newly diagnosed glioma. On the study more broadly: Treated individuals were approximately 60% male and 37.5% female, averaging roughly 39 years of age. The study held visit V12 at week 35 and visit V13 at week 47.

Notes on this clone: Antigen specificity is unknown.

Sequencing was performed with immunoSEQ multiplex PCR; in TCRdb, only in-frame clones are kept and a portion is missing. The sample contains around 60,000 clones, roughly four fifths of which appear only once. As to time point: week 35, safety follow-up. Doses consisted of 300 ug of mutant IDH1 20-mer peptide each, paired with topical imiquimod. Germline values: CDR1 MDHEN, CDR2 SYDVKM. The CDR3 is 12 residues long. Trimming took 10 bases from V and 9 from J, leaving 18 bases between them. This clonotype was sampled from a man aged 35 to 55 with glioma. This specimen consisted of PBMCs, obtained from a glioma patient whose treatment included an IDH1 peptide vaccine. The chain is built from TRBV28 and TRBJ2-5, with D maybe TRBD1 (6 bases). CDR3 in DNA: TGTGCCACCCAAGGACAGCCAGGGGCCCAGTACTTC. It is translated as CATQGQPGAQYF.